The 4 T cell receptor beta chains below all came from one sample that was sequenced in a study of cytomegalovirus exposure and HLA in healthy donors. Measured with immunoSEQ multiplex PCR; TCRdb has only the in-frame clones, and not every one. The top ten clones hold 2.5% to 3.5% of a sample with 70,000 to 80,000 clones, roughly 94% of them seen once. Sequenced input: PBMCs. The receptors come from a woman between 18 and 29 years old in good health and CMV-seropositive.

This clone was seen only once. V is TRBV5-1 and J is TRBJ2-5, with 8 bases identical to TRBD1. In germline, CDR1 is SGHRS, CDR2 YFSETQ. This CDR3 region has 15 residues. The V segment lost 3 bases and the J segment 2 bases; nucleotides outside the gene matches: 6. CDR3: CASSSLRQGQETQYF. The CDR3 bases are TGCGCCAGCAGCTCCCTAAGACAGGGGCAAGAGACCCAGTACTTC. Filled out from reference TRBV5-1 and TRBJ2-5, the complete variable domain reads KAGVTQTPRYLIKTRGQQVTLSCSPISGHRSVSWYQQTPGQGLQFLFEYFSETQRNKGNFPGRFSGRQFSNSRSEMNVSTLELGDSALYLCASSSLRQGQETQYFGPGTRLLVL.

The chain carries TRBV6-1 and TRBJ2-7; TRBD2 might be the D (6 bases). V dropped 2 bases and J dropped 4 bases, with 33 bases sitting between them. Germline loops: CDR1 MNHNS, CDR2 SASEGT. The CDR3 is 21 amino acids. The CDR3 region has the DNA TGTGCCAGCAGTGAAATTCCCGGGACTTCTGGATACGGGGGTTTACAATACGAGCAGTACTTC. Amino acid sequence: CASSEIPGTSGYGGLQYEQYF.

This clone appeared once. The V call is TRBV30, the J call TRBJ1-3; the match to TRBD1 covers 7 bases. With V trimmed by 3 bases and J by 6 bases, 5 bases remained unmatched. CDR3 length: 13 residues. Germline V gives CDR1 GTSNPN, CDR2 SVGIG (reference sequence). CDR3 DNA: TGTGCCTGGAGAGGACAGGTAGCAAACACCATATATTTT. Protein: CAWRGQVANTIYF.

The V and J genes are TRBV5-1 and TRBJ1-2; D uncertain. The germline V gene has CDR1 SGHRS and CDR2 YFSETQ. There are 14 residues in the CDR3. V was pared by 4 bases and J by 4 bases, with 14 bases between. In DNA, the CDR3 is TGCGCCAGCAGCGGGCGAGACGTGACCTATGGCTACACCTTC. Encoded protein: CASSGRDVTYGYTF.